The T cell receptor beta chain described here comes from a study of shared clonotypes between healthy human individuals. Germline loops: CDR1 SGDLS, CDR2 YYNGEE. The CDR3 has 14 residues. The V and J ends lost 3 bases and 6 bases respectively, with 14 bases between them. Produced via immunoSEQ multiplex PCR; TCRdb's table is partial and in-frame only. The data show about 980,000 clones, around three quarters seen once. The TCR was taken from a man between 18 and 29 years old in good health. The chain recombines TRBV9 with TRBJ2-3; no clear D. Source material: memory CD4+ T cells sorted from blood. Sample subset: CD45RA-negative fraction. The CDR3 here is CASSGGFGWDTQYF. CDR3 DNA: TGTGCCAGCAGCGGGGGATTTGGGTGGGATACGCAGTATTTT.